The entry that follows covers one T cell receptor beta chain sequence. What antigen it recognizes has not been identified. No per-base quality is available; no much larger clone lies one base away. The data belong to a study of OX40 agonist ivuxolimab in advanced cancers. Broadly, across the study: Ivuxolimab, which targeted the costimulatory receptor OX40 (CD134), was an agonistic, fully human IgG2 monoclonal antibody. Partial responses occurred in three dose-escalation patients: two with cutaneous melanoma and one with hepatocellular carcinoma. The dose-escalation cohort was about 83% male with a mean age of about 58 years, ranging from roughly 20 to 80. The paper covers the monotherapy dose-escalation part of the phase I ivuxolimab trial, which included N of about 50 patients. The purpose of peripheral TCRbeta sequencing was to test whether ivuxolimab changed TCR sequence diversity and led to clonal T-cell expansion. Patients were allowed to have had prior anti-PD-1, anti-PD-L1 or anti-CTLA-4 therapy, and 30% to 40% of the dose-escalation patients had previously received checkpoint inhibitors. Among the approximately 54 dose-escalation patients, some 19 had hepatocellular carcinoma, around 15 melanoma, 9 renal cell carcinoma and 9 head and neck cancer. Intravenous ivuxolimab was administered to patients every 2 weeks at six dose levels: 0.01, 0.1, 0.3, 1.5, 3 and 10 mg/kg.

Summary of the overall study and its limitations: After ivuxolimab, more expanded clones were found on average in CD8+ T cells than in CD4+ T cells. The antigen specificity of the clonally expanded peripheral T cells was not determined. In partial responders in the 0.1-3.0 mg/kg groups, normalized peripheral clonal expansion was found to be among the lowest, especially among CD8+ T cells. Low levels of normalized T-cell clonal expansion were also seen in some patients who did not respond. At doses from 0.1 to 3.0 mg/kg, clonal expansion was seen in both CD4+ and CD8+ blood T cells between baseline and week 6.

V sheds 4 bases and J sheds 7 bases, leaving 7 bases between their ends. The germline V gene encodes CDR1 SEHNR and CDR2 FQNEAQ (reference sequence). The CDR3, from cysteine to phenylalanine, totals 12 residues. Only the CDR3 portion is preserved as DNA: 36 bases, with reading frame beginning at the first base. The trial excluded patients who had a history of autoimmune disease or were on systemic immunosuppression. Peripheral blood for TCR sequencing was collected from all dose cohorts at baseline, on cycle 4 day 1, and on cycle 7 day 1. The samples were taken from a phase I, first-in-human, multicenter, open-label dose-escalation trial of ivuxolimab. Adults with locally advanced or metastatic head and neck squamous cell, hepatocellular, melanoma or renal cell carcinoma were enrolled in the trial. Before TCR sequencing, CD4+ and CD8+ T cells were separately sorted from peripheral blood. To sequence the TCRbeta CDR3 region, genomic DNA was isolated from the sorted cells. TCRbeta CDR3 regions were sequenced using the immunoSEQ Assay. The table was pulled from immuneACCESS by TCRdb, which kept in-frame rearrangements only. Such tables lose some clones; where checked, under half of the loss comes from unresolved V genes, and the rest has no known cause. A total of 98,000 or so clones appear in this sample, about 88% of them only once. The ten largest make up 0.33% of the sample.

This clonotype was obtained from an adult with an advanced solid tumor such as melanoma, head and neck, liver or kidney cancer. The rearranged chain carries TRBV7-9 and TRBJ2-2, with the D gene too uncertain to name. The specimen was CD4+ or CD8+ T cells sorted from blood, collected in a trial of the OX40 agonist ivuxolimab. The sequenced DNA: TGTGCCAGCAGCTGGGATGACGGGGAGCTGTTTTTT. This encodes CASSWDDGELFF.